Listed below are T cell receptor beta chains from one sample, sequenced in a study of PD-L1 blockade in urothelial cancer. Generated by immunoSEQ multiplex PCR, the TCRdb table keeps only in-frame clones and is missing some. Of approximately 18,000 clones in the sample, over 80% were seen once. This material consisted of PBMCs, taken around atezolizumab (anti-PD-L1) treatment. All receptors derive from a man between 50 and 59 years old with urothelial cancer. CDR3s include the opening cysteine and the closing phenylalanine or tryptophan. D genes are given only for firm matches. Clone size, where shown, is once, few, many, or a class for clones that have expanded.

clone_size j_call v_call d_call cdr3_aa cdr3_nt
few TRBJ1-2 TRBV2 . CASSEAPGALGYTF TGTGCCAGCAGTGAAGCTCCAGGGGCGCTTGGCTACACCTTC
once TRBJ1-2 TRBV13 . CASSSGGGDYGYTF TGTGCCAGCAGCTCCGGGGGGGGCGACTATGGCTACACCTTC
. TRBJ2-2 TRBV7-8 TRBD1 CASTRDRGATGELFF TGTGCCAGCACCAGGGACAGGGGGGCCACCGGGGAGCTGTTTTTT
. TRBJ2-1 TRBV5-4 . CASSLDHSGQFF TGTGCCAGCAGCCTGGACCACAGCGGGCAGTTCTTC
. TRBJ2-1 TRBV6-6 TRBD1 CASSYLGTGDNEQFF TGTGCCAGCAGTTACCTAGGGACAGGGGACAATGAGCAGTTCTTC
. TRBJ1-6 TRBV28 . CASSSRGSPLHF TGTGCCAGCAGTTCCAGGGGTTCACCCCTCCACTTT
. TRBJ2-1 TRBV7-2 . CASSLGAGYDEQFF TGTGCCAGCAGCTTGGGGGCTGGATATGATGAGCAGTTCTTC
. TRBJ1-4 TRBV9 . CASSVAGGSEKLFF TGTGCCAGCAGCGTAGCAGGCGGGAGTGAAAAACTGTTTTTT
. TRBJ2-5 TRBV9 . CASSVVSEGKETQYF TGTGCCAGCAGCGTAGTTAGCGAAGGGAAAGAGACCCAGTACTTC
. TRBJ2-5 TRBV5-8 TRBD1 CASSRGQGSNQETQYF TGTGCCAGCAGCCGTGGACAGGGTTCCAACCAAGAGACCCAGTACTTC
. TRBJ2-1 TRBV6-5 TRBD2 CASSSNSGNEQFF TGTGCCAGCAGTTCGAATAGCGGGAATGAGCAGTTCTTC
. TRBJ2-3 TRBV29-1 TRBD1 CSVERTGGTQYF TGCAGCGTTGAGAGGACAGGAGGTACGCAGTATTTT
. TRBJ1-5 TRBV5-1 . CASSLDSGSNQPQHF TGCGCCAGCAGCTTGGATTCGGGTAGCAATCAGCCCCAGCATTTT
once TRBJ1-1 TRBV6-5 . CASSYSQANTEAFF TGTGCCAGCAGTTACTCACAGGCGAACACTGAAGCTTTCTTT
once TRBJ1-2 TRBV7-2 . CASSLSTGSYGYTF TGTGCCAGCAGCTTGTCAACAGGGTCCTATGGCTACACCTTC
. TRBJ2-2 TRBV28 TRBD1 CASSQDRRIRGELFF TGTGCCAGCAGTCAGGACAGGAGAATTAGGGGGGAGCTGTTTTTT
. TRBJ2-5 TRBV19 TRBD1 CASSIAGQGIETQYF TGTGCCAGTAGTATTGCGGGACAGGGAATCGAGACCCAGTACTTC